This TCR delta chain was retrieved from a study of γδ T cells in repeated Plasmodium falciparum infection (dated by TCRdb to the early 2020s). Broadly, across the study: The natural-infection arm enrolled Malian children exposed to intense seasonal malaria transmission and compared the Malian children with Australian children matched for age and gender. Using both natural infection in Mali and controlled human malaria infection, the study looked at the way repeated Plasmodium falciparum infection shapes the human gammadelta T cell repertoire. Samples were collected from controlled-infection subjects at baseline, immediately before selected infections, and 21 days after each infection. Malian gammadelta TCR repertoires were analysed cross-sectionally during no-transmission periods and longitudinally across acute febrile malaria episodes. Roughly 5 malaria-naive U.S. adults underwent four controlled human malaria infections by bites from P. falciparum NF54-infected Anopheles stephensi mosquitoes over around 580 days. Overall study outcomes, separate from this receptor: Because the controlled-infection cohort was small, analysis of inter-individual variability in gammadelta T cell responses was limited. Generalizability was limited because the Malian cohort came from a small rural village made up predominantly of one ethnic group.

The library was made by multiplex PCR. The instrument given in TCRdb is Illumina MiSeq. From each sorted gammadelta T cell sample, both TCR gamma (TRG) and TCR delta (TRD) chains were sequenced. Per the original workflow: The repertoire analyses used clonotype tree plots, the accumulated frequency of the top 20 clonotypes, and diversity index (DI) and D75 metrics. TCRdb reanalyzed the public reads with the CATT caller, and identical DNA sequences were merged afterwards. The authors' filters were not applied to this entry. A total of roughly 93,000 delta-chain clones appear in this sample, about 1.5% of them only once. The ten top clones hold more than 7% of the sample. To note about this clone: Its binding antigen is unknown. TCRdb pairs this DNA with a much larger clone's protein that differs at residue 15, likely a read error; the protein shown was translated from the DNA.

This TCR came from a pool of human donors (malaria-infected and uninfected, not separated). Sequenced: gamma-delta T cells from blood.

CDR3 protein: CALGESLSYPFLGVHTDKLIF. The nucleotides are TGTGCTCTTGGGGAATCGCTCTCCTATCCTTTCCTGGGGGTTCACACCGATAAACTCATCTTT. Rearrangement joined TRDV1 to TRDJ1; TRDD3 lines up with 7 middle nucleotides. TCRdb is silent on the J gene; assignment here came from matching the DNA to germline. Germline trimming: 2 bases from V, 0 bases from J; junction bases outside gene matches: 21. CDR1 TSWWSYY and CDR2 QGS were looked up in the germline V gene. Reading from cysteine to phenylalanine, the CDR3 counts 21 amino acids. The only DNA kept is the CDR3, 63 bases in frame from the first base.